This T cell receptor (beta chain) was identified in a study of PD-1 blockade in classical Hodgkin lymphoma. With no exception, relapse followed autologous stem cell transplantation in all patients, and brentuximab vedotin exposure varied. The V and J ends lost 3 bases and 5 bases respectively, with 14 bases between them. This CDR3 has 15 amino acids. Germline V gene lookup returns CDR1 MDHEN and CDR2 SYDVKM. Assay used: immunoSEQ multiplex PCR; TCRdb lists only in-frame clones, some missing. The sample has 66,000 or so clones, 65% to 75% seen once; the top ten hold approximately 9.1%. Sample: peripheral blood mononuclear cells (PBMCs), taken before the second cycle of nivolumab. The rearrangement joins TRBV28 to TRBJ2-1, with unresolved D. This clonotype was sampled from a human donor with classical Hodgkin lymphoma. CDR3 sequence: CASSFLVGFDNEQFF. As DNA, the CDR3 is TGTGCCAGCAGTTTTCTAGTTGGCTTCGACAATGAGCAGTTCTTC.